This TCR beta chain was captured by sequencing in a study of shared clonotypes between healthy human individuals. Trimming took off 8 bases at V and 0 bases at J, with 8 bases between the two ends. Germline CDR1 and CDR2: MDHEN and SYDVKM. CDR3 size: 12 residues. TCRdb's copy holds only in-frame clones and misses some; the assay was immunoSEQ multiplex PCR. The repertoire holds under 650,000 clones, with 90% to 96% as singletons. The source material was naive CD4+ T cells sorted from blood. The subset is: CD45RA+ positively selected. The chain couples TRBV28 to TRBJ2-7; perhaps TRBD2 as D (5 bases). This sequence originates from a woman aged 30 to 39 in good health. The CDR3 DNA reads TGTGCCAGCGGGCTAGCCTCCTACGAGCAGTACTTC. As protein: CASGLASYEQYF.